This T cell receptor beta chain was observed in a study of cytomegalovirus exposure and HLA in healthy donors. Notes on the study in general: When analyzed later, the rates of TCR association showed variation by HLA locus, with DRB1 the most and HLA-C the fewest.

Turning to this clone: The antigen is not known.

Germline CDR1 SGHVS, CDR2 FNYEAQ. V lost 1 base, J lost 1 base, and 7 bases stayed unmatched. This CDR3 has 16 amino acids. The PCR contained 60 Vbeta and 13 Jbeta primers. The protocol was immunoSEQ multiplex PCR, while the TCRdb copy is restricted to in-frame clones and leaves out a portion. The sample yields approximately 130,000 clones, approximately 77% seen once. The rearrangement joins TRBV7-6 to TRBJ2-7, with TRBD2 identical over 7 bases. Material: PBMCs. The source of this sequence is a middle-aged woman in good health and CMV-seronegative. DNA for the CDR3: TGTGCCAGCAGCTTAGAAGGCGGGAGTAGGTCCTACGAGCAGTACTTC. Encoded protein: CASSLEGGSRSYEQYF. Filled out from reference TRBV7-6 and TRBJ2-7, the complete variable domain reads GAGVSQSPRYKVTKRGQDVALRCDPISGHVSLYWYRQALGQGPEFLTYFNYEAQQDKSGLPNDRFSAERPEGSISTLTIQRTEQRDSAMYRCASSLEGGSRSYEQYFGPGTRLTVT.